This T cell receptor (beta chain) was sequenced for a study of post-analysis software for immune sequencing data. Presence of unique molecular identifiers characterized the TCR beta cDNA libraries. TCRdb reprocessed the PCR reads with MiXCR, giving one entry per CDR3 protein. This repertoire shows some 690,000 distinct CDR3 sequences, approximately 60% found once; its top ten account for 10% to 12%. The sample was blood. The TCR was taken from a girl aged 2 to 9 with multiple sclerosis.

This chain's CDR3 is CASSENTGGFDEQYF. DNA of the CDR3: TGTGCCAGCAGTGAAAATACAGGGGGCTTCGACGAGCAGTACTTC. The chain links TRBV25-1 to TRBJ2-4; 9 bases align to TRBD1. Judging by the DNA end, TRBJ2-7 fits better; the J call may be wrong. There are 15 residues in the CDR3. Germline V gene lookup returns CDR1 MGHDK and CDR2 SYGVNS.